This T cell receptor beta chain was sequenced in a study of shared clonotypes between healthy human individuals. Overall study context: Each donor's CD8 memory used one plate, CD8 naive two, each CD4 subset three.

Only in-frame clones appear in the TCRdb table, and some are missing; sequencing was by immunoSEQ multiplex PCR. Of 950,000 to 1,200,000 clones listed, roughly 80% were seen once; the top ten hold 0.89%. CDR3 length equals 15 residues. V was clipped by 2 bases and J by 3 bases, with 14 bases between them. Germline V lookup: CDR1 SGHNT, CDR2 YYREEE (reference sequence). The sequence was collected from a man aged 18-30 years in good health. Some clones in this sample may be carry-over from other donors' samples. The sequencing sample was made of memory CD4+ T cells from PBMCs. Subset in this sample: CD45RA-negative fraction. V gene TRBV5-4 combines with J gene TRBJ1-1; TRBD1 might be the D (5 bases). CDR3 in amino acids: CASSFRTGGDTEAFF. CDR3 DNA: TGTGCCAGCAGCTTTAGAACTGGAGGGGACACTGAAGCTTTCTTT. The variable domain in full, completed from reference TRBV5-4 and TRBJ1-1, reads ETGVTQSPTHLIKTRGQQVTLRCSSQSGHNTVSWYQQALGQGPQFIFQYYREEENGRGNFPPRFSGLQFPNYSSELNVNALELDDSALYLCASSFRTGGDTEAFFGQGTRLTVV.